This T cell receptor beta chain stems from a study of blood T cells in healthy people across ages. Study-wide results and limits: Reliance upon unsorted PBMCs precluded definitive naive versus antigen-experienced comparison.

For the second PCR, which ran for about 7 to 12 cycles, a sample-barcoded 5' primer and a J-beta primer mix were used. TCRdb fed the 5' RACE reads into MiXCR, producing one record per CDR3 protein. The sample holds some 850,000 distinct CDR3 sequences, 20% to 30% seen once. This clonotype was counted only a few times. The antigen is undetermined. The CDR3 is 13 amino acids. Trimming removed 0 bases from V and 2 bases from J, with 8 bases in between. Germline V CDR1 and CDR2: SQVTM, ANQGSEA. These records were also assigned to another study, of T cells of mothers and their children.

V usage is TRBV29-1 and J usage is TRBJ2-7; D unclear. The sequenced sample consisted of blood. The clonotype comes from a boy younger than 18 in good health. The CDR3 loop reads CSVEDADTYEQYF. The CDR3 DNA reads as TGCAGCGTTGAAGATGCGGATACCTACGAGCAGTACTTC.